Described below is a single T cell receptor beta chain sequence and its context. This entry is derived from a study of control samples from healthy donors and cancer patients. Only in-frame clones appear in the TCRdb table, and some are missing; sequencing was by immunoSEQ multiplex PCR. This table holds about 170,000 clones, 91% found once. The length of the CDR3 is 17 residues. J lost 0 bases, V lost 0 bases, and 1 base had no gene match. Germline V CDR1 and CDR2: SGHRS, YFSETQ. The rearrangement uses TRBV5-1 and TRBJ2-1; 12 nucleotides align to TRBD2. Sequences were obtained from blood. The sequence was collected from a woman in her twenties or thirties in good health. The CDR3 here is CASSLATSGSSYNEQFF. Here the CDR3 DNA reads TGCGCCAGCAGCTTGGCGACTAGCGGGAGCTCCTACAATGAGCAGTTCTTC.